The 17 T cell receptor beta chains below come from one sample, sequenced in a study of regulatory T cells in long-lasting Graves disease. Building the TCR beta libraries relied on iRepertoire HTBI primers, and CDR3 regions underwent Arm-PCR. TCRdb called the multiplex PCR reads again in MiXCR, with one record for every CDR3 protein. The sample carries 560,000 or so distinct CDR3 sequences, 16% recorded once. The time point here: newly diagnosed GD, antithyroid drugs for less than 3 months. Following extraction of RNA from PBMCs, that RNA was used to make the TCR library. The same specimen was also included in a second study, on T cells in Graves' hyperthyroidism and ophthalmopathy.

The sample consisted of peripheral blood mononuclear cells (PBMCs), taken at new diagnosis, from a patient treated with antithyroid drugs. The receptors originated from a man between 18 and 29 years old with Graves disease.

This clonotype was recorded a few times. V and J are TRBV6-1 and TRBJ2-2; D not certain. Trimming pared 7 bases from V and 5 bases from J, leaving 20 bases between. The CDR3 is 16 amino acids. The germline V gene encodes CDR1 MNHNS and CDR2 SASEGT. In nucleotides, the CDR3 is TGTGCCAGCACTCACCATCTCCGCTTACAGACCGGGGAGCTGTTTTTT. Residues: CASTHHLRLQTGELFF.

Points on this clonotype: This may stem from a read error, because a much larger clone lies one nucleotide away. V and J are TRBV3-1 and TRBJ2-1; TRBD1 matches 7 bases. V lost 3 bases, J lost 9 bases, and 17 bases stayed unmatched. Germline CDR1 LGHDT, CDR2 YNNKEL (reference sequence). The CDR3 loop spans 17 amino acids. The CDR3 DNA follows: TGTGCCAGCAGCCACGTAGTACAGGGGCCAATTAACGGTGAGCAGTTCTTC. Translated: CASSHVVQGPINGEQFF.

Notes on this clonotype: A far more abundant clone sits one base away, making this likely a read error. The V and J genes are TRBV7-6 and TRBJ2-1, with D tentatively TRBD1 or TRBD2 (5 bases each). Germline values: CDR1 SGHVS, CDR2 FNYEAQ. CDR3 length: 13 amino acids. V was cut by 5 bases and J by 10 bases, with 15 bases left in between. The CDR3 nucleotides are TGTGCCAGCAGCCCGGGGCCTAACTACGAGCAGTTCTTC. Protein product: CASSPGPNYEQFF.

This clonotype showed up many times. The rearrangement uses TRBV2 and TRBJ2-2; possibly TRBD2 for D (6 bases). CDR1 and CDR2 from the germline V gene are SNHLY and FYNNEI. Trimming took off 6 bases at V and 2 bases at J, with 13 bases between the two ends. This CDR3 is 15 amino acids long. CDR3 amino acids: CASRGGSGNTGELFF. The CDR3 DNA reads TGTGCCAGCAGGGGGGGTAGCGGAAACACCGGGGAGCTGTTTTTT.

This clonotype appeared many times. The chain combines TRBV29-1 with TRBJ1-1, with 11 bases that match TRBD1. Germline CDR1 is SQVTM and CDR2 is ANQGSEA. The CDR3 extends over 15 amino acids. J gave up 8 bases and V 3 bases, and 11 bases lay outside the gene matches. CDR3 in amino acids: CSVDEGTGGGTEAFF. CDR3 DNA sequence: TGCAGCGTTGATGAAGGGACAGGGGGAGGCACCGAAGCTTTCTTT.

The J gene is TRBJ2-1, the V gene TRBV6-5, with D hard to call. The CDR3 contains 15 residues. Germline assignment: CDR1 MNHEY and CDR2 SVGAGI. V lost 3 bases, J lost 0 bases, and 9 bases lay in between. Written as DNA, the CDR3 is TGTGCCAGCAGTTATACCTTGAGCTCCTACAATGAGCAGTTCTTC. This codes for CASSYTLSSYNEQFF.

The rearrangement joins TRBV7-3 to TRBJ2-5, with 10 bases fitting TRBD2. Unmatched junction bases numbered 7, after V lost 2 bases and J lost 4 bases. Germline assignment: CDR1 SGHTA and CDR2 FQGTGA. The CDR3 consists of 16 residues. The CDR3 sequence is CASSLSAGGHPETQYF. The CDR3 coding sequence is TGTGCCAGCAGCTTATCAGCGGGAGGGCACCCAGAGACCCAGTACTTC.

Ten or more counts support this clonotype. V is TRBV2 and J is TRBJ1-2; a weak D match, TRBD1 (5 bases). The germline V gene encodes CDR1 SNHLY and CDR2 FYNNEI. This CDR3 has 13 amino acids. V lost 3 bases, J lost 4 bases, and 9 bases lay in between. The CDR3 nucleotides are TGTGCCAGCAGTGATGGGGGGGTCTATGGCTACACCTTC. Translation gives CASSDGGVYGYTF.

This clonotype was detected ten times or more. V usage is TRBV7-9 and J usage is TRBJ2-1; TRBD2 is a possible D gene (5 bases). The CDR3 totals 14 residues. Trimming pared 8 bases from V and 4 bases from J, leaving 15 bases between. The germline gives CDR1 SEHNR, CDR2 FQNEAQ (reference sequence). The CDR3 DNA reads as TGTGCCAGCCGCGAGAGCGGAGTATACAATGAGCAGTTCTTC. Translating gives CASRESGVYNEQFF.

This clonotype occurred a few times. The chain joins TRBV12-3 or TRBV12-4 to TRBJ2-5; D remains unclear. Trimming removed 3 bases at V and 5 bases at J, with 16 bases between. The CDR3 extends over 15 amino acids. CDR3 sequence: CASSFGSSVGETQYF. CDR3 nucleotide sequence: TGTGCCAGCAGTTTCGGGTCCTCGGTGGGCGAGACCCAGTACTTC.

This chain joins TRBV5-1 and TRBJ2-7, with D possibly TRBD1 on 7 matching bases. V was clipped by 4 bases and J by 6 bases, with 23 bases between them. Germline lookup yields CDR1 SGHRS and CDR2 YFSETQ. This CDR3 has 16 amino acids. Here the CDR3 reads CASSAGTDGSRGEQYF. The DNA for the CDR3 is TGCGCCAGCAGCGCCGGGACAGACGGGAGTAGAGGCGAGCAGTACTTC.

This clonotype came up many times. This chain uses TRBV7-9 with TRBJ2-1; D is undetermined. The CDR3 extends over 15 amino acids. CDR1 is SEHNR and CDR2 is FQNEAQ in the germline V gene (reference sequence). The V end was cut by 4 bases, the J end by 4 bases, with 14 bases between. Here the CDR3 DNA reads TGTGCCAGCAGCTCCGACTGGGCCGGGTACAATGAGCAGTTCTTC. The encoded protein is CASSSDWAGYNEQFF.

The rearrangement joins TRBV7-2 to TRBJ2-1; D perhaps matches TRBD2 (6 bases). The germline V gene encodes CDR1 SGHTA and CDR2 FQGNSA. The CDR3 is made up of 16 amino acids. Trimming took off 4 bases at V and 0 bases at J, with 13 bases between the two ends. CDR3 amino acids: CASSSRGKSSYNEQFF. The CDR3, as DNA: TGTGCCAGCAGCTCCCGGGGGAAGAGCTCCTACAATGAGCAGTTCTTC.

This rearrangement joins TRBV27 to TRBJ1-4, with D unclear. Germline V gene sequence: CDR1 MNHEY, CDR2 SMNVEV (reference sequence). The CDR3 covers 16 residues. The V gene lost 5 bases and the J gene lost 9 bases, with 22 bases spanning the gap. The CDR3 protein is CASSDWTAIHPKKLFF. CDR3 coding DNA: TGTGCCAGCAGTGACTGGACGGCTATTCACCCCAAAAAACTGTTTTTT. The variable domain in full, completed from reference TRBV27 and TRBJ1-4, reads EAQVTQNPRYLITVTGKKLTVTCSQNMNHEYMSWYRQDPGLGLRQIYYSMNVEVTDKGDVPEGYKVSRKEKRNFPLILESPSPNQTSLYFCASSDWTAIHPKKLFFGSGTQLSVL.

At least ten counts were recorded for this clonotype. The rearrangement uses TRBV7-2 and TRBJ2-5; no definite D call. V was cut by 11 bases and J by 4 bases, with 20 bases left in between. Germline values: CDR1 SGHTA, CDR2 FQGNSA. This CDR3 has 14 residues. The CDR3 region is CASGVGQSVETQYF. As DNA, the CDR3 is TGTGCCTCCGGAGTCGGCCAGTCTGTAGAGACCCAGTACTTC.

The V and J genes are TRBV10-3 and TRBJ2-3; TRBD2 matches at 10 bases. The CDR3 covers 14 residues. Germline V gene lookup returns CDR1 ENHRY and CDR2 SYGVKD. The V segment lost 6 bases and the J segment 6 bases; nucleotides outside the gene matches: 6. CDR3 residues: CAIRVAGGADTQYF. DNA of the CDR3: TGTGCCATCAGAGTAGCGGGAGGAGCCGATACGCAGTATTTT.

This clonotype was detected ten times or more. A junction end diverges from the germline sequence, so it may reflect a read error. DNA for the CDR3: TGTGCCAGCAGCTTAGGGGACAGGGACACTGAAGCTTTCTTT. It codes for CASSLGDRDTEAFF. The V call is TRBV5-1, the J call TRBJ1-1; 9 bases agree with TRBD1. The CDR3 consists of 14 residues. Germline V gives CDR1 SGHRS, CDR2 YFSETQ. The full variable domain, in which reference TRBV5-1 and TRBJ1-1 provide the parts outside the CDR3, is KAGVTQTPRYLIKTRGQQVTLSCSPISGHRSVSWYQQTPGQGLQFLFEYFSETQRNKGNFPGRFSGRQFSNSRSEMNVSTLELGDSALYLCASSLGDRDTEAFFGQGTRLTVV.